This T cell receptor beta chain was identified in a study of radiation and T cells in renal cell carcinoma. Study-level findings and limits: Top tumor clonotypes rose in blood 2 weeks post-radiation, then contracted.

This clone was seen a handful of times. The antigen is undetermined. Generated by immunoSEQ multiplex PCR, the TCRdb table keeps only in-frame clones and is missing some. Of 70,000 to 100,000 clones in the sample, under 90% were seen once. Noted time point: baseline pretreatment blood. As to treatment: 15 Gy SBRT to primary tumor, nephrectomy 4 weeks later. After SBRT, blood was collected at 2 and 4 weeks, plus baseline. The tumor was a clear cell renal cell carcinoma. Looked up from germline, CDR1 is SGHKS and CDR2 is YYEKEE (reference sequence). V was cut by 2 bases and J by 3 bases, with 6 bases left in between. The CDR3 spans 14 residues.

J is TRBJ2-6 and V is TRBV5-5; possible D gene TRBD1, 5 bases. The TCR comes from a man aged 60-69 years with renal cell carcinoma. Sequenced here: blood, sampled from a patient whose treatment included radiotherapy and nephrectomy. The CDR3 DNA reads TGTGCCAGCAGCTTCAGGGATGGGGCCAACGTCCTGACTTTC. This sequence encodes CASSFRDGANVLTF.